A selection of T cell receptor beta chains follows, all from one sample in a study of vaccination effects on CD4 cells after COVID-19. Using immunoSEQ multiplex PCR, the repertoire was profiled, and TCRdb retains in-frame clones only, with some absent. In the table there are roughly 30,000 clones, about 68% of which are singletons. These receptors' targets are unknown. Here the sequenced sample was CD4+ T cells from PBMCs cultured without peptide, taken after COVID-19 vaccination. These receptors originate from a human donor who had a prior SARS-CoV-2 infection. Both conserved end residues are part of each CDR3. A D gene is named only where the DNA matches it firmly. Clone size is not always given. Where it is, it says once, few, many or a class for expanded clones.

V gene	clone size	J gene	D gene	CDR3 protein	CDR3 DNA
TRBV5-4	NA	TRBJ1-2	NA	CASSPDRNYGYTF	TGTGCCAGCAGTCCGGACAGAAACTATGGCTACACCTTC
TRBV2	NA	TRBJ2-7	NA	CASSRVRYEQYF	TGTGCCAGCAGCAGGGTCCGCTACGAGCAGTACTTC
TRBV12-3/TRBV12-4	NA	TRBJ1-2	TRBD1	CASRPQGSGGYTF	TGTGCCAGCAGACCACAGGGGAGTGGTGGCTACACCTTC
TRBV21-1	NA	TRBJ2-7	NA	CASSKELAGGPF	TGTGCCAGCAGCAAAGAGCTAGCGGGAGGGCCCTTC
TRBV30	NA	TRBJ1-5	TRBD1	CAWSLGQGHQPQHF	TGTGCCTGGTCCCTGGGACAGGGCCATCAGCCCCAGCATTTT
TRBV7-9	NA	TRBJ2-7	TRBD2	CASRQKERGEGEQYF	TGTGCCAGCAGGCAAAAGGAGCGGGGCGAGGGCGAGCAGTACTTC
TRBV23-1	NA	TRBJ2-7	TRBD1	CASSQSRDRDPYEQYF	TGCGCCAGCAGTCAATCCCGGGACAGGGATCCCTACGAGCAGTACTTC
TRBV19	few	TRBJ2-5	NA	CASSERDRRKTQYF	TGTGCCAGTAGTGAGCGGGACAGGCGAAAGACCCAGTACTTC
TRBV4-2	NA	TRBJ2-3	NA	CASSQDMAGETDTQYF	TGTGCCAGCAGCCAAGATATGGCAGGGGAAACAGATACGCAGTATTTT
TRBV5-5	NA	TRBJ1-4	NA	CASSSQDGNNEKLFF	TGTGCCAGCAGTTCCCAGGACGGGAATAATGAAAAACTGTTTTTT
TRBV4-2	once	TRBJ2-2	TRBD2	CASSQDVAGSADTGELFF	TGTGCCAGCAGCCAAGATGTAGCGGGCTCCGCGGACACCGGGGAGCTGTTTTTT
TRBV18	NA	TRBJ2-7	TRBD2	CASSPEASGRVYEQYF	TGTGCCAGCTCACCGGAAGCTAGCGGGAGGGTATACGAGCAGTACTTC
TRBV27	NA	TRBJ1-2	TRBD1	CASSFWVTGRLYGYTF	TGTGCCAGCAGTTTCTGGGTGACAGGGAGGCTATATGGCTACACCTTC
TRBV7-9	NA	TRBJ1-1	NA	CAYKGREDTEAFF	TGTGCCTATAAGGGGCGGGAGGACACTGAAGCTTTCTTT
TRBV2	NA	TRBJ1-3	TRBD1	CATHTPGQGDLGTGNTIYF	TGTGCCACCCACACTCCGGGACAGGGGGATCTAGGGACTGGAAACACCATATATTTT
TRBV2	NA	TRBJ1-3	NA	CASSEAGYSGNTIYF	TGTGCCAGCAGTGAAGCCGGTTACTCTGGAAACACCATATATTTT
TRBV7-9	NA	TRBJ2-1	TRBD2	CASSVSLAGGLSSYNEQFF	TGTGCCAGCAGCGTCTCTCTAGCGGGGGGCCTAAGCTCCTACAATGAGCAGTTCTTC
TRBV11-3	NA	TRBJ2-7	TRBD2	CASSFGGGTFYEQYF	TGTGCCAGCAGCTTTGGGGGGGGGACCTTCTACGAGCAGTACTTC
TRBV30	once	TRBJ1-5	TRBD1	CAWSVPPGGGQGNQPQHF	TGTGCCTGGAGTGTACCACCGGGGGGTGGACAGGGCAATCAGCCCCAGCATTTT
TRBV24-1	NA	TRBJ2-1	NA	CATSPPGAVNEQFF	TGTGCCACCAGCCCTCCGGGAGCAGTAAATGAGCAGTTCTTC
TRBV7-2	NA	TRBJ2-3	NA	CASSLQGGSTDTQYF	TGTGCCAGCAGCCTTCAGGGGGGGAGCACAGATACGCAGTATTTT
TRBV19	NA	TRBJ1-3	NA	CASSRSSGNTIYF	TGTGCCAGTAGTCGGAGCTCTGGAAACACCATATATTTT
TRBV7-2	NA	TRBJ2-1	TRBD2	CASSLVGGRTYNEQFF	TGTGCCAGCAGCTTAGTTGGCGGGAGAACCTACAATGAGCAGTTCTTC
TRBV6-2/TRBV6-3	NA	TRBJ1-2	TRBD1	CASSSADRAPYGYTF	TGTGCCAGCAGTTCCGCCGACAGGGCCCCCTATGGCTACACCTTC
TRBV5-4	NA	TRBJ2-3	TRBD1	CASSRDRGFTDTQYF	TGTGCCAGCAGCCGAGACAGGGGCTTCACAGATACGCAGTATTTT
TRBV20-1	NA	TRBJ2-7	NA	CSARRGYEQYF	TGCAGTGCCCGGCGGGGTTACGAGCAGTACTTC
TRBV5-6	NA	TRBJ1-2	NA	CASSLQGAYGYTF	TGTGCCAGCTCGCTACAGGGTGCCTATGGCTACACCTTC
TRBV18	NA	TRBJ1-1	NA	CASSPPRQMNTEAFF	TGTGCCAGCTCACCACCGCGACAGATGAACACTGAAGCTTTCTTT
TRBV30	NA	TRBJ2-3	TRBD2	CAFALAASTDTQYF	TGTGCCTTTGCCCTAGCGGCTAGCACAGATACGCAGTATTTT